These 27 T cell receptor beta chains were sequenced from one sample in a study of blood T cell repertoires in COVID-19. Profiling relied on immunoSEQ multiplex PCR, and the TCRdb table lists in-frame clones only, not all of them. The table lists about 73,000 clones, 89% of them singletons. Source material: peripheral blood. The source is a man older than 75 with acute or convalescent COVID-19.

The chain has TRBV30 and TRBJ1-2; 7 bases match TRBD1. Trimming took 4 bases from V and 5 from J; bases not matched to a gene: 7. The CDR3 is made up of 13 amino acids. Per germline, CDR1 GTSNPN and CDR2 SVGIG (reference sequence). The CDR3 region has the DNA TGTGCCTGGAATTTGAAGGGACAGTATGGCTACACCTTC. Protein: CAWNLKGQYGYTF.

V usage is TRBV7-9 and J usage is TRBJ2-1; tentatively, D is TRBD2 (7 bases). Per the germline V gene, CDR1 is SEHNR and CDR2 is FQNEAQ (reference sequence). Trimming removed 7 bases at V and 6 bases at J, with 13 bases between. The CDR3 contains 13 residues. As DNA, the CDR3 is TGTGCCAGCACTCCGGGGGGCCTCAATGAGCAGTTCTTC. The encoded protein is CASTPGGLNEQFF.

The chain combines TRBV2 with TRBJ2-7, with no clear D. V was shortened by 6 bases and J by 2 bases, with 5 bases between the two germline ends. The length of the CDR3 is 11 residues. CDR1 is SNHLY, CDR2 FYNNEI, per germline. This chain's CDR3 is CASRRTYEQYF. The DNA for the CDR3 is TGTGCCAGCAGGAGGACCTACGAGCAGTACTTC.

V usage is TRBV6-1 and J usage is TRBJ1-3, with D maybe TRBD1 (5 bases). V lost 1 base and J lost 0, with 7 bases in between. This CDR3 region has 15 residues. Germline values: CDR1 MNHNS, CDR2 SASEGT. CDR3 DNA sequence: TGTGCCAGCAGTGAAGGGCAGGGCTCTGGAAACACCATATATTTT. This gives the protein CASSEGQGSGNTIYF.

The rearrangement uses TRBV19 and TRBJ2-3; tentatively, D is TRBD2 (5 bases). Germline V CDR1 and CDR2: LNHDA, SQIVND (reference sequence). Trimming removed 1 base from V and 5 bases from J, with 10 bases in between. The CDR3 runs to 14 residues. The CDR3 nucleotides read TGTGCCAGTAGTATAGCTCCCGGAGGAGATACGCAGTATTTT. Translation: CASSIAPGGDTQYF.

This chain uses TRBV19 with TRBJ2-1; the D gene is possibly TRBD1 (5 bases). Germline-derived CDR1 and CDR2 are LNHDA and SQIVND (reference sequence). V was shortened by 5 bases and J by 8 bases, with 16 bases between the two germline ends. The length of the CDR3 is 14 residues. CDR3 sequence: CASSSIVGVDEQFF. CDR3 DNA: TGTGCCAGTAGTTCCATAGTAGGGGTAGATGAGCAGTTCTTC.

The J gene is TRBJ2-2, the V gene TRBV7-9; 7 bases fit TRBD2. V lost 5 bases to trimming and J lost 1 base; unmatched junction nucleotides: 16. CDR1 and CDR2 (germline): SEHNR, FQNEAQ (reference sequence). The CDR3 totals 19 residues. CDR3 in amino acids: CASSPSGGGLTRNTGELFF. The CDR3 DNA sequence: TGTGCCAGCAGCCCAAGTGGGGGGGGACTCACGAGGAACACCGGGGAGCTGTTTTTT.

V gene TRBV5-8 combines with J gene TRBJ2-7; the match to TRBD1 covers 8 bases. CDR3 size: 12 residues. The V segment lost 4 bases and the J segment 9 bases; nucleotides outside the gene matches: 6. CDR1 is SGHTS and CDR2 is YDEGEE in the germline V gene. As DNA, the CDR3 is TGTGCCAGCAGCCGACAGGGGCTCGGGCAGTACTTC. Its protein is CASSRQGLGQYF.

V gene TRBV12-3 or TRBV12-4 combines with J gene TRBJ1-1; no clear D gene. Trimming cost V 3 bases and J 1 base, with 6 bases left between them. The CDR3 length is 13 residues. The CDR3 spells CASSFGENTEAFF. Here the CDR3 DNA reads TGTGCCAGCAGTTTCGGGGAGAACACTGAAGCTTTCTTT.

The chain employs TRBV3-1 (or the pseudogene TRBV3-2) and TRBJ1-4, with TRBD1 matching 7 bases. Germline V gene data show CDR1 as LGHDT and CDR2 as YNNKEL (reference sequence). The CDR3 consists of 13 residues. Trimming took 4 bases from V and 8 from J; bases not matched to a gene: 4. The CDR3 reads CASSPRQGEKLFF. In nucleotides, the CDR3 is TGTGCCAGCAGCCCTCGACAGGGAGAAAAACTGTTTTTT.

Details on this clone: Other DNA sequences in this specimen translate into the identical CDR3. This rearrangement joins TRBV3-1 (or the pseudogene TRBV3-2) to TRBJ2-7; D is ambiguous. Germline V gives CDR1 LGHDT, CDR2 YNNKEL (reference sequence). The CDR3 spans 12 residues. Trimming stripped 1 base from V and 3 bases from J, with 4 bases between. The CDR3 here is CASSQAGYEQYF. CDR3 in DNA: TGTGCCAGCAGCCAAGCCGGCTACGAGCAGTACTTC.

The chain joins TRBV28 to TRBJ1-3; weak D call: TRBD1 (6 bases). Germline CDR1 reads MDHEN; CDR2 reads SYDVKM. CDR3 length: 14 residues. Trimming left V 7 bases short and J 4 bases short, with 14 bases between. The CDR3 region has the DNA TGTGCCAGCATTGTAACAGGGTCCGGAAACACCATATATTTT. Translating gives CASIVTGSGNTIYF.

The chain joins TRBV6-5 to TRBJ2-5; D is possibly TRBD2 (7 bases). The CDR3 consists of 14 residues. V lost 6 bases, J lost 1 base, and 12 bases lay in between. Germline V CDR1 and CDR2: MNHEY, SVGAGI. The CDR3 here is CASRGGLLQETQYF. In DNA, the CDR3 is TGTGCCAGCAGGGGGGGGCTCCTCCAAGAGACCCAGTACTTC.

This rearrangement joins TRBV12-3 or TRBV12-4 to TRBJ1-2, with D unclear. There are 12 residues in the CDR3. Trimming took 6 bases from V and 4 from J, leaving 9 bases between them. The CDR3 here is CASSMNTYGYTF. The CDR3 DNA follows: TGTGCCAGCAGCATGAACACCTATGGCTACACCTTC.

The J gene is TRBJ2-5, the V gene TRBV28, with 9 nucleotides matching TRBD2. V shed 6 bases and J 3 bases; nucleotides not matched to a gene: 11. This CDR3 is 16 amino acids long. Germline CDR1 MDHEN, CDR2 SYDVKM. CDR3 residues: CASSGLAPRYKETQYF. The CDR3 DNA is TGTGCCAGCAGCGGACTAGCGCCCCGTTATAAAGAGACCCAGTACTTC.

The V and J genes are TRBV5-4 and TRBJ1-2; a possible D gene is TRBD1 (6 bases). Per germline, CDR1 SGHNT and CDR2 YYREEE (reference sequence). V dropped 1 base and J dropped 5 bases, with 15 bases sitting between them. The CDR3 totals 15 residues. CDR3 DNA: TGTGCCAGCAGCTTGCGGGGGGGCGCGTTGTATGGCTACACCTTC. Amino acid sequence: CASSLRGGALYGYTF.

This clone was seen a few times. V is TRBV7-9 and J is TRBJ2-1; 7 bases map to TRBD1. This CDR3 has 14 residues. J was trimmed by 6 bases and V by 4 bases; bases with no gene match: 6. Germline CDR1 and CDR2: SEHNR and FQNEAQ (reference sequence). The CDR3 reads CASSSFRQGNEQFF. The CDR3 DNA follows: TGTGCCAGCAGCTCCTTTCGACAGGGCAATGAGCAGTTCTTC.

The V gene is TRBV4-1, the J gene TRBJ2-1, with D perhaps TRBD1 (5 bases). V lost 4 bases and J 4 bases, leaving 17 bases between the germline ends. Looked up from germline, CDR1 is MGHRA and CDR2 is YSYEKL. The length of the CDR3 is 16 residues. CDR3 in amino acids: CASSPQGSLKYNEQFF. The CDR3 nucleotides are TGCGCCAGCAGCCCCCAGGGCAGCCTTAAATACAATGAGCAGTTCTTC.

The chain uses TRBV7-2 and TRBJ2-7; D may be TRBD1 (6 bases). Germline V gives CDR1 SGHTA, CDR2 FQGNSA. Trimming cost V 6 bases and J 3 bases, with 18 bases left between them. The CDR3 totals 15 residues. The CDR3, as DNA: TGTGCCAGCAGTTTACCGGGACAAGGCTTCTACGAGCAGTACTTC. As protein: CASSLPGQGFYEQYF.

The V call is TRBV6-5, the J call TRBJ2-2; TRBD2 matches at 12 bases. The CDR3 has 15 amino acids. The junction had 7 bases not matched to a gene; V was cut back by 7 bases and J by 7 bases. Germline V gives CDR1 MNHEY, CDR2 SVGAGI. The chain's CDR3 is CASTRLAGVGGELFF. The CDR3, as DNA: TGTGCCAGCACCCGACTAGCGGGAGTGGGCGGGGAGCTGTTTTTT.

The rearrangement links TRBV5-6 to TRBJ1-1; D is possibly TRBD1 (6 bases). CDR1 and CDR2 from the germline V gene are SGHDT and YYEEEE. The V end was cut by 4 bases, the J end by 2 bases, with 12 bases between. This CDR3 comprises 14 residues. CDR3: CASSQMTGNTEAFF. CDR3 bases: TGTGCCAGCAGCCAAATGACAGGTAACACTGAAGCTTTCTTT.

The chain uses TRBV19 and TRBJ2-5; D unclear. The CDR3 is made up of 13 amino acids. Trimming took off 6 bases at V and 4 bases at J, with 12 bases between the two ends. Germline CDR1 and CDR2: LNHDA and SQIVND (reference sequence). The CDR3 region is CASSLLRGETQYF. The CDR3 DNA reads as TGTGCCAGTAGCCTATTACGTGGAGAGACCCAGTACTTC.

V is TRBV25-1 and J is TRBJ1-1, with D maybe TRBD1 (6 bases). The CDR3 length is 16 residues. Germline CDR1 is MGHDK and CDR2 is SYGVNS. Trimming removed 1 base from V and 4 bases from J, with 16 bases in between. The CDR3 protein is CASSEWAGDYGTEAFF. The CDR3 region has the DNA TGTGCCAGCAGTGAATGGGCAGGGGACTATGGCACTGAAGCTTTCTTT.

V usage is TRBV5-6 and J usage is TRBJ1-2; 7 bases fit TRBD1. V shed 3 bases and J 8 bases; nucleotides not matched to a gene: 13. The CDR3 covers 15 residues. The germline gives CDR1 SGHDT, CDR2 YYEEEE. The CDR3 is CASSWTQGGLSGYTF. In DNA, the CDR3 is TGTGCCAGCAGCTGGACCCAGGGGGGTCTGAGCGGCTACACCTTC.

This clone was seen only a few times. The genes are TRBV2 and TRBJ1-3; the D gene is possibly TRBD1 (6 bases). V was cut by 5 bases and J by 1 base, with 9 bases left in between. Germline loops: CDR1 SNHLY, CDR2 FYNNEI. CDR3 size: 14 residues. The CDR3 region is CASSLQGSGNTIYF. Here the CDR3 DNA reads TGTGCCAGCAGTCTACAGGGTTCTGGAAACACCATATATTTT.

The chain joins TRBV7-9 to TRBJ2-5; 10 positions agree with TRBD2. Per germline, CDR1 SEHNR and CDR2 FQNEAQ (reference sequence). The CDR3 spans 17 residues. The V segment lost 5 bases and the J segment 2 bases; nucleotides outside the gene matches: 11. The CDR3 protein is CASSPQGLADLQETQYF. As DNA, the CDR3 is TGTGCCAGCAGCCCCCAAGGACTAGCGGACCTACAAGAGACCCAGTACTTC.

The chain links TRBV9 to TRBJ1-4; D is uncertain. The germline CDR1 and CDR2 sequences are SGDLS and YYNGEE. This CDR3 region has 16 residues. Trimming took off 5 bases at V and 0 bases at J, with 14 bases between the two ends. CDR3 nucleotide sequence: TGTGCCAGCAGTCGGGCAACGGGGACAACTAATGAAAAACTGTTTTTT. Its translation: CASSRATGTTNEKLFF.